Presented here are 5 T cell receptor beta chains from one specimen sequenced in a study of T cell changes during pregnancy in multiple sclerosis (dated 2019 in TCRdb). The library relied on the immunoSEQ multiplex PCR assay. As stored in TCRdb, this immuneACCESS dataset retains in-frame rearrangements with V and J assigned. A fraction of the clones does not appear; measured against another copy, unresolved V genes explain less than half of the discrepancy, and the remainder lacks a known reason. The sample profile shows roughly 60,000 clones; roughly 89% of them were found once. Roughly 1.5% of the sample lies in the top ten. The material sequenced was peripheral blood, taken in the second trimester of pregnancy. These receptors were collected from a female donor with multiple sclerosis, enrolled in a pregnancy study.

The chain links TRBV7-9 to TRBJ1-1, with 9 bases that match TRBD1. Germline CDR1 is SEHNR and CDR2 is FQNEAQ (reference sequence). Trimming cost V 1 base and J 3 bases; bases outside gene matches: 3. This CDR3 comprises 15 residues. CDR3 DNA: TGTGCCAGCAGCTTAGGGACAGGGGTCCACACTGAAGCTTTCTTT. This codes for CASSLGTGVHTEAFF.

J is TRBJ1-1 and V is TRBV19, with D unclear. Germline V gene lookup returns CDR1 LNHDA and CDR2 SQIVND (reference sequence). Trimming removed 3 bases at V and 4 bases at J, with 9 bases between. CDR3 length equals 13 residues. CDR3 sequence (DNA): TGTGCCAGTAGTATGAAGGAGCCCACTGAAGCTTTCTTT. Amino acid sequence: CASSMKEPTEAFF.

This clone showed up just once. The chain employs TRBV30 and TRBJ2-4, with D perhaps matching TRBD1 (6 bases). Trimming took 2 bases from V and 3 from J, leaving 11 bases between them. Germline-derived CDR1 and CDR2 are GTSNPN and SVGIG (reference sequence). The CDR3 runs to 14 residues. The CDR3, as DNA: TGTGCCTGGAGTCCGGACAGATTCAAAAACATTCAGTACTTC. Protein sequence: CAWSPDRFKNIQYF.

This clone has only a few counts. CDR3 nucleotide sequence: TGTGCCAGCAGCTCAGTTAATAGCAATCAGCCCCAGCATTTT. This translates into CASSSVNSNQPQHF. The chain couples TRBV7-9 to TRBJ1-5; the D is unclear. CDR1 and CDR2 from the germline V gene are SEHNR and FQNEAQ (reference sequence). V was trimmed by 4 bases and J by 0 bases, leaving 7 bases between them. The CDR3 length is 14 residues.

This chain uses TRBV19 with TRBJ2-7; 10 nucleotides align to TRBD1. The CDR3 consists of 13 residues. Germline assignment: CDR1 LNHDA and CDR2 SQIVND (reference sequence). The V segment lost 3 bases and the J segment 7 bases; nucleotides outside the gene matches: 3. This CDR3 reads CASSMTGGSEQYF. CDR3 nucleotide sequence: TGTGCCAGTAGTATGACAGGGGGCAGTGAGCAGTACTTC.